The rows below give T cell receptor beta chains drawn from one sample of a study of identical twins. TCRdb re-called the 5' RACE reads with MiXCR, one entry per CDR3 protein. The sample contains 510,000 or so distinct CDR3 sequences, 13% to 15% of which appear only once. Another study also made use of these data, one on yellow fever vaccine responses in identical twins.

Source material: CD4+ T cells sorted from blood. The receptors stem from a woman aged 18-35 years in good health. The CDR3 runs from the conserved cysteine through the conserved F or W. D genes are given only for firm matches. The size field is filled for only some rows; it gives once, few, many or a size class.

clone_size: -
j_call: TRBJ2-1
d_call: TRBD1
v_call: TRBV7-8
cdr3_nt: TGTGCCAGCAGCTGGACCCCGGGACAGGGTTACAATGAGCAGTTCTTC
cdr3_aa: CASSWTPGQGYNEQFF

clone_size: -
j_call: TRBJ2-1
d_call: -
v_call: TRBV10-2
cdr3_nt: TGCGCCAGCAGAAGCCGCTGGGGTGAGCAGTTCTTC
cdr3_aa: CASRSRWGEQFF

clone_size: few
j_call: TRBJ2-5
d_call: TRBD2
v_call: TRBV7-7
cdr3_nt: TGTGCCAGCAGCTCCGCGACTAGCGGGAGTAATAGGGGAGAGACCCAGTACTTC
cdr3_aa: CASSSATSGSNRGETQYF

clone_size: -
j_call: TRBJ2-3
d_call: -
v_call: TRBV20-1
cdr3_nt: TGCAGTGCTAGAGATTGGGGCCCCACGAATACGCAGTATTTT
cdr3_aa: CSARDWGPTNTQYF

clone_size: -
j_call: TRBJ2-3
d_call: -
v_call: TRBV3-1
cdr3_nt: TGTGCCTGCAGCCAAGAGTTAGAGGGATCAGATACGCAGTATTTT
cdr3_aa: CACSQELEGSDTQYF

clone_size: -
j_call: TRBJ1-1
d_call: -
v_call: TRBV4-1
cdr3_nt: TGCGCCAGCAGCCAAGGTGGTGGTGTATCGGAAGCTTTCTTT
cdr3_aa: CASSQGGGVSEAFF

clone_size: -
j_call: TRBJ1-2
d_call: -
v_call: TRBV3-1
cdr3_nt: TGTGCCAGCAGCCAAGAGTCACCGGGCTACTATGGCTACACCTTC
cdr3_aa: CASSQESPGYYGYTF

clone_size: few
j_call: TRBJ2-1
d_call: TRBD1
v_call: TRBV20-1
cdr3_nt: TGCAGTGCTGCGGACAGGGAATCCTACAATGAGCAGTTCTTC
cdr3_aa: CSAADRESYNEQFF

clone_size: once
j_call: TRBJ1-5
d_call: TRBD1
v_call: TRBV7-3
cdr3_nt: TGTGCCAGCAGCCTCCTGGGACAGAACCAGAATAGCAATCAGCCCCAGCATTTT
cdr3_aa: CASSLLGQNQNSNQPQHF

clone_size: -
j_call: TRBJ1-3
d_call: -
v_call: TRBV12-2
cdr3_nt: TGTGCAAGTCGCTTAGACCGGGCGACTAACGGAAACACCATATATTTT
cdr3_aa: CASRLDRATNGNTIYF

clone_size: once
j_call: TRBJ2-2
d_call: -
v_call: TRBV6-1
cdr3_nt: TGTGCCAGCAGTGAAGGGGGTTCGGTACTCAGCACCGGGGAGCTGTTTTTT
cdr3_aa: CASSEGGSVLSTGELFF

clone_size: -
j_call: TRBJ1-3
d_call: -
v_call: TRBV28
cdr3_nt: TGTGGGACGTCAGGCCCTGGAAACACCATATATTTT
cdr3_aa: CGTSGPGNTIYF

clone_size: -
j_call: TRBJ1-2
d_call: -
v_call: TRBV11-2
cdr3_nt: TGTGCCAGCAGCTTAGGTTTAGCTAACTATGGCTACACCTTC
cdr3_aa: CASSLGLANYGYTF

clone_size: -
j_call: TRBJ2-7
d_call: TRBD2
v_call: TRBV20-1
cdr3_nt: TGCAGTGCTTCTAGCGGGAGGGGGTTATACGAGCAGTACTTC
cdr3_aa: CSASSGRGLYEQYF

clone_size: -
j_call: TRBJ2-5
d_call: -
v_call: TRBV7-9
cdr3_nt: TGTGCCAGCAGCTTAGACGCCGCGGGTTGGGAGACCCAGTACTTC
cdr3_aa: CASSLDAAGWETQYF

clone_size: -
j_call: TRBJ2-2
d_call: -
v_call: TRBV19
cdr3_nt: TGTGCCAGTAGTATAGTTGGCGTATGGGGCACCGGGGAGCTGTTTTTT
cdr3_aa: CASSIVGVWGTGELFF

clone_size: -
j_call: TRBJ1-1
d_call: -
v_call: TRBV29-1
cdr3_nt: TGCAGCGTTGAAAAGACAGGAGAGATGAACACTGAAGCTTTCTTT
cdr3_aa: CSVEKTGEMNTEAFF

clone_size: many
j_call: TRBJ2-2
d_call: -
v_call: TRBV3-1
cdr3_nt: TGTGCCAGCAGCCACCAAGCCCTCGGGGAGCTGTTTTTT
cdr3_aa: CASSHQALGELFF

clone_size: -
j_call: TRBJ1-6
d_call: TRBD1
v_call: TRBV12-3/TRBV12-4
cdr3_nt: TGTGCCAGCAGTTTCGGACAGGGTAATCCACCCCTCCACTTT
cdr3_aa: CASSFGQGNPPLHF

clone_size: few
j_call: TRBJ2-7
d_call: TRBD1
v_call: TRBV10-2
cdr3_nt: TGCGCCAGCAGTGGGACAGGGGCCTACGAGCAGTACTTC
cdr3_aa: CASSGTGAYEQYF

clone_size: -
j_call: TRBJ2-5
d_call: -
v_call: TRBV20-1
cdr3_nt: TGCAGTGCTAGGGACGCCGCTCAAGCGACCCAGTACTTC
cdr3_aa: CSARDAAQATQYF

clone_size: -
j_call: TRBJ2-1
d_call: -
v_call: TRBV25-1
cdr3_nt: TGTGCCAGCAGTGAATCGGGTGGCCACCACAATGAGCAGTTCTTC
cdr3_aa: CASSESGGHHNEQFF

clone_size: -
j_call: TRBJ2-3
d_call: -
v_call: TRBV2
cdr3_nt: TGTGCCAGCAGTGTCCAGGGTTGGGATACGCAGTATTTT
cdr3_aa: CASSVQGWDTQYF

clone_size: -
j_call: TRBJ2-2
d_call: -
v_call: TRBV9
cdr3_nt: TGTGCCAGCAGCTCGCGGGGGCCTAAGAACACCGGGGAGCTGTTTTTT
cdr3_aa: CASSSRGPKNTGELFF

clone_size: few
j_call: TRBJ2-3
d_call: -
v_call: TRBV28
cdr3_nt: TGTGCCAGCAGTCTCCCCCATTCGGGGGGCAGCACAGATACGCAGTATTTT
cdr3_aa: CASSLPHSGGSTDTQYF

clone_size: -
j_call: TRBJ2-3
d_call: -
v_call: TRBV29-1
cdr3_nt: TGCAGCGTTGGTGTAGCACTTAGCACAGATACGCAGTATTTT
cdr3_aa: CSVGVALSTDTQYF